A single sample gave rise to the 23 T cell receptor beta chains below, sequenced in a study of cytomegalovirus exposure and HLA in healthy donors. Primers included in the PCR were 60 Vbeta and 13 Jbeta primers. Only in-frame clones appear in the TCRdb table, and some are missing; sequencing was by immunoSEQ multiplex PCR. The table shows approximately 100,000 clones, with 70% to 90% occurring only once. The sequencing sample was made of PBMCs. These receptors were taken from a man in his late teens or twenties in good health and CMV-seronegative.

In this sample, this clone turned up a few times. CDR3 DNA sequence: TGTGCCAGCAGCTTAAGGGGCAGGACTACCTTAGAAGAGACCCAGTACTTC. Its translation is CASSLRGRTTLEETQYF. The chain is built from TRBV7-8 and TRBJ2-5; a possible D gene is TRBD2 (6 bases). Germline V CDR1 and CDR2: SGHVS, FQNEAQ. Trimming took off 2 bases at V and 3 bases at J, with 19 bases between the two ends. The CDR3 length is 17 residues.

CDR3 loop: CASSYHGGRINEKLFF. In nucleotides, the CDR3 is TGTGCCAGCAGTTACCACGGGGGTAGAATTAATGAAAAACTGTTTTTT. This chain uses TRBV6-5 with TRBJ1-4; a weak D match, TRBD1 (5 bases). With 2 bases removed from V and 4 bases from J, the gap between germline ends came to 14 bases. The CDR3 runs to 16 residues. Germline V CDR1 and CDR2: MNHEY, SVGAGI.

This clone was observed once. This sequence joins TRBV2 and TRBJ1-1; the match to TRBD1 covers 8 bases. Germline loops: CDR1 SNHLY, CDR2 FYNNEI. V was clipped by 1 base and J by 6 bases; unmatched bases: 4. The CDR3 length is 14 residues. CDR3 region: CASSEGQGWSEAFF. The CDR3 bases are TGTGCCAGCAGTGAAGGACAGGGGTGGTCTGAAGCTTTCTTT.

V gene TRBV7-8 combines with J gene TRBJ2-7; TRBD2 aligns across 8 bases. The germline gives CDR1 SGHVS, CDR2 FQNEAQ. Germline trimming cut 5 bases from V and 1 base from J; bases unmatched to any gene: 7. This CDR3 region has 15 residues. CDR3 protein: CASSPGGEGSYEQYF. The CDR3 coding sequence is TGTGCCAGCAGCCCGGGGGGGGAGGGGTCCTACGAGCAGTACTTC.

In the case of this clone: This sample includes further DNA sequences coding for the same CDR3. This chain joins TRBV5-1 and TRBJ1-3; a possible D gene is TRBD1 (6 bases). CDR1 SGHRS and CDR2 YFSETQ come from the germline V gene. V lost 6 bases and J lost 2, with 9 bases in between. The CDR3 is made up of 13 amino acids. CDR3 protein: CASTQGAGNTIYF. The CDR3 DNA follows: TGCGCCAGCACACAGGGTGCTGGAAACACCATATATTTT.

The chain joins TRBV2 to TRBJ1-1; D not resolved. The ends were cut back, 5 bases at V and 1 base at J, with 11 bases in the middle. This CDR3 is built from 14 residues. In germline, CDR1 is SNHLY, CDR2 FYNNEI. In DNA, the CDR3 is TGTGCCAGCAGTTCCAGGCGGGGGAACACTGAAGCTTTCTTT. Translated: CASSSRRGNTEAFF.

CDR3 sequence reads: CASSRQGYEQYF. The CDR3 DNA reads as TGTGCCAGCAGCCGACAGGGCTACGAGCAGTACTTC. This chain connects TRBV13 to TRBJ2-7, with TRBD1 matching over 7 bases. The J segment lost 3 bases and the V segment lost 5 bases, leaving 1 base of the junction unmatched. The CDR3 is 12 amino acids. Per germline, CDR1 PRHDT and CDR2 FYEKMQ (reference sequence).

This chain joins TRBV7-2 and TRBJ2-3; D unclear. The CDR3 consists of 13 residues. Germline values: CDR1 SGHTA, CDR2 FQGNSA. V was clipped by 1 base and J by 6 bases, with 8 bases between them. As DNA, the CDR3 is TGTGCCAGCAGCTTAGGGCCGCCGGATACGCAGTATTTT. Translating it yields CASSLGPPDTQYF.

The gene calls are TRBV27 and TRBJ1-1, with a possible D match to TRBD1 (6 bases). The CDR3 is 13 residues long. V shed 6 bases and J shed 5 bases, with 13 bases lying between them. CDR1 MNHEY and CDR2 SMNVEV come from the germline V gene (reference sequence). The CDR3 bases are TGTGCCAGCAGGTCCAGGGGTTATACTGAAGCTTTCTTT. Amino acids: CASRSRGYTEAFF.

Written as DNA, the CDR3 is TGCGCCAGCAGCTTGGGGCTAGCGGGGAACACAGATACGCAGTATTTT. It encodes CASSLGLAGNTDTQYF. J is TRBJ2-3 and V is TRBV5-1; 9 bases fit TRBD2. Germline assignment: CDR1 SGHRS and CDR2 YFSETQ. J gave up 2 bases and V 0 bases, and 4 bases lay outside the gene matches. The CDR3 contains 16 residues.

This rearrangement joins TRBV5-4 to TRBJ1-2; 10 bases fit TRBD1. The length of the CDR3 is 15 residues. CDR1 and CDR2 from the germline V gene are SGHNT and YYREEE (reference sequence). The CDR3 region has the DNA TGTGAGACAGGACGACAGGGGGCGCAATGGTTCGGCTACACCTTC. It translates to CETGRQGAQWFGYTF.

With respect to this clone: Relative to the germline gene, one junction end is altered; a read error may explain this. The chain recombines TRBV7-9 with TRBJ2-5; 7 nucleotides align to TRBD2. The germline V gene encodes CDR1 SEHNR and CDR2 FQNEAQ (reference sequence). This CDR3 contains 15 residues. CDR3 sequence: CSSSLTTAGAETQYF. CDR3 nucleotide sequence: TGTTCCAGCAGTCTGACTACCGCGGGAGCTGAGACCCAGTACTTC.

This chain connects TRBV13 to TRBJ2-7; D perhaps matches TRBD1 (6 bases). Trimming took off 5 bases at V and 0 bases at J, with 14 bases between the two ends. The germline V gene has CDR1 PRHDT and CDR2 FYEKMQ (reference sequence). CDR3 size: 15 residues. The CDR3: CASSRARDISYEQYF. CDR3 coding DNA: TGTGCCAGCAGCCGCGCCAGGGACATCTCCTACGAGCAGTACTTC.

This clone was counted only a few times. The V and J genes are TRBV2 and TRBJ1-5, with D unclear. Looked up from germline, CDR1 is SNHLY and CDR2 is FYNNEI. V lost 7 bases to trimming and J lost 1 base, with 2 bases between them. The CDR3 has 11 amino acids. As DNA, the CDR3 is TGTGCCAGCATAAGCAATCAGCCCCAGCATTTT. It is translated as CASISNQPQHF.

The rearrangement joins TRBV11-3 to TRBJ2-1; D is perhaps TRBD1 (5 bases). CDR3 length equals 15 residues. V dropped 1 base and J dropped 4 bases, with 11 bases sitting between them. Germline V gene sequence: CDR1 SGHNT, CDR2 YENEEA. In DNA form, the CDR3 reads TGTGCCAGCAGCTTAGGAGGCAGGGATTACAATGAGCAGTTCTTC. Residues: CASSLGGRDYNEQFF.

V is TRBV19 and J is TRBJ1-1; perhaps TRBD1 as D (6 bases). Trimming stripped 5 bases from V and 1 base from J, with 11 bases between. The CDR3 totals 14 residues. Germline-derived CDR1 and CDR2 are LNHDA and SQIVND (reference sequence). The CDR3 here is CASSPWTANTEAFF. CDR3 coding DNA: TGTGCCAGTAGTCCTTGGACAGCGAACACTGAAGCTTTCTTT.

The J gene is TRBJ1-6, the V gene TRBV6-5; D unclear. The length of the CDR3 is 15 residues. Germline V gives CDR1 MNHEY, CDR2 SVGAGI. The V gene lost 7 bases and the J gene lost 6 bases, with 16 bases spanning the gap. The CDR3 sequence: CASKPRQLLNSPLHF. DNA of the CDR3: TGTGCCAGCAAACCGAGGCAGCTTCTTAATTCACCCCTCCACTTT.

The chain combines TRBV6-1 with TRBJ1-1; D gene uncertain. In germline, CDR1 is MNHNS, CDR2 SASEGT. The CDR3 sequence is 13 residues long. V was shortened by 6 bases and J by 3 bases, with 11 bases between the two germline ends. The CDR3 sequence: CASRAKIDTEAFF. In DNA, the CDR3 is TGTGCCAGCAGAGCCAAGATCGACACTGAAGCTTTCTTT.

This rearrangement joins TRBV10-3 to TRBJ2-7; D is undetermined. There are 14 residues in the CDR3. CDR1 is ENHRY, CDR2 SYGVKD, per germline. V lost 5 bases to trimming and J lost 2 bases, with 13 bases between them. The CDR3 DNA reads TGTGCCATCAGTCCCGGGTCCTTCGCCTACGAGCAGTACTTC. Translated, it gives CAISPGSFAYEQYF.

This clone appeared a single time. The V gene is TRBV5-1, the J gene TRBJ2-7; 7 bases align to TRBD1. CDR1 SGHRS and CDR2 YFSETQ come from the germline V gene. The J segment lost 0 bases and the V segment lost 0 bases, leaving 3 bases of the junction unmatched. CDR3 length: 15 amino acids. The CDR3 region is CASSLEAGGSYEQYF. The CDR3 nucleotides are TGCGCCAGCAGCTTGGAAGCAGGGGGCTCCTACGAGCAGTACTTC.

The gene calls are TRBV12-5 and TRBJ1-4; 9 bases match TRBD1. CDR3 length equals 22 residues. Germline CDR1 LGHNT, CDR2 FRNRAP. V dropped 1 base and J dropped 0; count of bases not matched to a gene: 18. The CDR3 DNA reads as TGTGCTAGTGGTTTGGACAAATGGGGGGACAGGGTTTCTGAAGCAACTAATGAAAAACTGTTTTTT. Translation: CASGLDKWGDRVSEATNEKLFF.

V is TRBV19 and J is TRBJ1-5; 9 nucleotides line up with TRBD1. Germline V CDR1 and CDR2: LNHDA, SQIVND (reference sequence). The trim removed 6 bases at V and 10 bases at J, leaving 7 bases unmatched. The CDR3 totals 13 residues. The CDR3 loop is CASRGDRVFPQHF. The CDR3 DNA follows: TGTGCCAGTAGGGGGGACAGGGTTTTCCCCCAGCATTTT.

J is TRBJ2-2 and V is TRBV14, with 9 nucleotides matching TRBD1. CDR1 is SGHDN, CDR2 FVKESK, per germline. After removal of 4 bases from V and 2 bases from J, the junction contained 5 bases not matched to a gene. The CDR3 contains 16 residues. CDR3 nucleotide sequence: TGTGCCAGCAGCCCATCGGGACAGGGTAACACCGGGGAGCTGTTTTTT. Its translation is CASSPSGQGNTGELFF.